Each of the 22 T cell receptor beta chains below was sequenced from the same sample in a study of T-cell reconstitution after alpha-beta-depleted transplantation in children. Preparing the TCRbeta library involved the use of unique molecular identifiers. TCRdb called the PCR reads again in MiXCR, with one record for every CDR3 protein. The profile shows about 980,000 distinct CDR3 sequences, roughly 29% of them singletons. Sample: PBMCs, mostly from graft donor cells, taken 360 days after TCRalphabeta/CD19-depleted stem cell transplant. These receptors all come from a boy less than two years old who had a stem cell transplant for SCID, so the T cells may come from the graft donor.

This clonotype has a count of ten or more. This chain joins TRBV15 and TRBJ2-1; 10 bases are shared with TRBD2. The J segment lost 8 bases and the V segment lost 6 bases, leaving 13 bases of the junction unmatched. The germline V gene encodes CDR1 LNHNV and CDR2 YYDKDF (reference sequence). CDR3 length: 16 residues. The chain's CDR3 is CATRASLAGAEDEQFF. CDR3 DNA sequence: TGTGCCACCAGGGCAAGTCTAGCGGGGGCTGAGGATGAGCAGTTCTTC.

The chain couples TRBV24-1 to TRBJ2-1; D might be TRBD1 or TRBD2, each matching 5 bases. CDR1 is KGHDR and CDR2 is SFDVKD in the germline V gene. This CDR3 region has 15 residues. The ends were cut back, 2 bases at V and 8 bases at J, with 15 bases in the middle. The CDR3, as DNA: TGTGCCACCAGTGATTCCGGGACGCTTACATATGAGCAGTTCTTC. This codes for CATSDSGTLTYEQFF.

The chain couples TRBV19 to TRBJ2-1; D could derive from TRBD1 or TRBD2 (5 bases each). The CDR3 consists of 15 residues. V was pared by 4 bases and J by 8 bases, with 18 bases between. Germline CDR1 is LNHDA and CDR2 is SQIVND (reference sequence). DNA for the CDR3: TGTGCCAGTAGTACATTGCGACGGGACCGGGATGAGCAGTTCTTC. Translated: CASSTLRRDRDEQFF.

CDR3 sequence reads: CATSDPGRGFSYNEQFF. The CDR3 DNA reads TGTGCCACCAGTGATCCAGGGCGGGGTTTCTCCTACAATGAGCAGTTCTTC. The chain links TRBV24-1 to TRBJ2-1; D possibly corresponds to TRBD2 (6 bases). Between the trimmed V and J ends, which lost 3 bases and 0 bases, there was a span of 14 bases. Germline lookup yields CDR1 KGHDR and CDR2 SFDVKD. The CDR3 consists of 17 residues.

The chain has TRBV29-1 and TRBJ2-7; D could derive from TRBD1 or TRBD2 (6 bases each). The CDR3 runs 15 residues. Per germline, CDR1 SQVTM and CDR2 ANQGSEA. Trimming removed 6 bases at V and 2 bases at J, with 20 bases between. CDR3 in amino acids: CSVQLAAGETYEQYF. As DNA, the CDR3 is TGCAGCGTCCAATTAGCGGCAGGGGAGACCTACGAGCAGTACTTC.

This chain connects TRBV18 to TRBJ2-3, with 8 bases identical to TRBD2. Germline CDR1 reads KGHSH; CDR2 reads LQKENI. The CDR3 extends over 16 amino acids. V was pared by 6 bases and J by 1 base, with 9 bases of the junction left unmatched. The CDR3 DNA is TGTGCCAGCTCGCTCGCGGACGGGGGGGGCACAGATACGCAGTATTTT. This translates into CASSLADGGGTDTQYF.

The V gene is TRBV18, the J gene TRBJ2-1, with 7 positions matching TRBD2. CDR1 is KGHSH, CDR2 LQKENI, per germline. V dropped 3 bases and J dropped 7; count of bases not matched to a gene: 9. The CDR3 covers 15 residues. The CDR3 region is CASSPAGGTGNEQFF. In DNA form, the CDR3 reads TGTGCCAGCTCACCTGCCGGGGGGACGGGAAATGAGCAGTTCTTC.

V gene TRBV28 combines with J gene TRBJ2-7; perhaps TRBD1 as D (5 bases). Germline V gives CDR1 MDHEN, CDR2 SYDVKM. The germline V and J ends were trimmed by 6 bases and 2 bases, with 17 bases remaining between them. This CDR3 region has 15 residues. The CDR3 is CASSYPGAATYEQYF. The CDR3 DNA reads as TGTGCCAGCAGCTACCCTGGGGCAGCAACCTACGAGCAGTACTTC.

The rearrangement uses TRBV2 and TRBJ2-1; 11 bases fit TRBD2. Germline loops: CDR1 SNHLY, CDR2 FYNNEI. The CDR3 consists of 15 residues. The junction had 9 bases not matched to a gene; V was cut back by 8 bases and J by 6 bases. The CDR3 here is CASAGLAGGINEQFF. CDR3 DNA: TGTGCCAGCGCCGGACTAGCGGGCGGGATCAATGAGCAGTTCTTC.

V and J are TRBV7-2 and TRBJ2-7; D is unresolved. The germline CDR1 and CDR2 sequences are SGHTA and FQGNSA. Trimming took 5 bases from V and 0 from J, leaving 14 bases between them. The CDR3 runs to 15 residues. DNA of the CDR3: TGTGCCAGCAGCCCCCGGTTAGCTAGCTCCTACGAGCAGTACTTC. Translated, it gives CASSPRLASSYEQYF.

The V and J genes are TRBV12-3 or TRBV12-4 and TRBJ1-1; D remains ambiguous. The CDR3 contains 14 residues. V was clipped by 5 bases and J by 7 bases, with 17 bases between them. For the CDR3, the DNA is TGTGCCAGCAGTGTAAGCTTTTCGCCAAATGAAGCTTTCTTT. Residues: CASSVSFSPNEAFF.

The table lists this clonotype with a few counts. The J gene is TRBJ2-7, the V gene TRBV12-3 or TRBV12-4, with D possibly being TRBD1 (6 bases). The CDR3 spans 12 residues. The V and J ends lost 2 bases and 12 bases respectively, with 14 bases between them. The CDR3 DNA sequence: TGTGCCAGCAGTTTAAGGCAGGGGCTGAGGTACTTC. Encoded protein: CASSLRQGLRYF.

Many counts were recorded for this clonotype. V is TRBV28 and J is TRBJ2-7, with D maybe TRBD1 (6 bases). The V gene lost 3 bases and the J gene lost 4 bases, with 13 bases spanning the gap. Germline-derived CDR1 and CDR2 are MDHEN and SYDVKM. The CDR3 is made up of 14 amino acids. Written as DNA, the CDR3 is TGTGCCAGCAGTTTTGGGGGCTCCCTTTACGAGCAGTACTTC. Translated: CASSFGGSLYEQYF. The full variable domain, rest sourced from reference TRBV28 and TRBJ2-7, is DVKVTQSSRYLVKRTGEKVFLECVQDMDHENMFWYRQDPGLGLRLIYFSYDVKMKEKGDIPEGYSVSREKKERFSLILESASTNQTSMYLCASSFGGSLYEQYFGPGTRLTVT.

This clonotype has only a few counts. V gene TRBV12-3 or TRBV12-4 combines with J gene TRBJ2-5; D is uncertain. The CDR3 contains 15 residues. V was trimmed by 7 bases and J by 4 bases, leaving 19 bases between them. The CDR3 region is CASTLAGLGRETQYF. CDR3 sequence (DNA): TGTGCCAGCACCCTTGCAGGCCTCGGCCGAGAGACCCAGTACTTC.

This rearrangement joins TRBV4-3 to TRBJ2-3; 7 bases fit TRBD1. Germline V gene data show CDR1 as LGHNA and CDR2 as YSLEER. Trimming cost V 4 bases and J 5 bases; bases outside gene matches: 12. CDR3 length equals 16 residues. CDR3 loop: CASSPSTGRQGDTQYF. The CDR3, as DNA: TGCGCCAGCAGCCCCTCCACTGGAAGACAGGGAGATACGCAGTATTTT.

The chain recombines TRBV29-1 with TRBJ2-3; D not resolved. Germline V gene data show CDR1 as SQVTM and CDR2 as ANQGSEA. The ends were cut back, 3 bases at V and 2 bases at J, with 15 bases in the middle. This CDR3 has 15 amino acids. CDR3 bases: TGCAGCGTTGAGACGGGCCAGAGCTACACAGATACGCAGTATTTT. Translated, it gives CSVETGQSYTDTQYF.

The rearrangement links TRBV7-2 to TRBJ2-1; D is unresolved. The CDR3 spans 15 residues. CDR1 is SGHTA and CDR2 is FQGNSA in the germline V gene. The germline V and J ends were trimmed by 3 bases and 9 bases, with 18 bases remaining between them. CDR3 loop: CASSLVNFWPAEQFF. CDR3 nucleotide sequence: TGTGCCAGCAGCTTGGTGAATTTTTGGCCGGCTGAGCAGTTCTTC.

This clonotype was detected a few times. The chain combines TRBV12-3 or TRBV12-4 with TRBJ2-3; D gene unclear. The V gene lost 1 base and the J gene lost 8 bases, with 10 bases spanning the gap. This CDR3 is 13 amino acids long. The CDR3 DNA is TGTGCCAGCAGTTTAGAGCTAGTCGGTACGCAGTATTTT. It codes for CASSLELVGTQYF.

J is TRBJ1-2 and V is TRBV12-3 or TRBV12-4; tentative D call: TRBD1 (5 bases). V was trimmed by 6 bases and J by 5 bases, leaving 16 bases between them. The CDR3 loop spans 14 amino acids. CDR3 bases: TGTGCCAGCAGGCCGGGACGGCCGTCTTATGGCTACACCTTC. This translates into CASRPGRPSYGYTF.

This clonotype occurred a few times. This chain joins TRBV10-3 and TRBJ2-3; a possible D gene is TRBD2 (6 bases). The germline gives CDR1 ENHRY, CDR2 SYGVKD. Deletions cut 8 bases from V and 5 bases from J, with 11 bases between. The CDR3 runs to 12 residues. DNA of the CDR3: TGTGCCATCTCCGGGGGAGGAGATACGCAGTATTTT. It is translated as CAISGGGDTQYF.

This chain uses TRBV20-1 with TRBJ1-1; the D gene is possibly TRBD1 (6 bases). V lost 3 bases and J 1 base, leaving 21 bases between the germline ends. CDR1 and CDR2 from the germline V gene are DFQATT and SNEGSKA (reference sequence). The CDR3 is 17 residues long. In DNA, the CDR3 is TGCAGTGCTAGGGACGGACAGCTAAACCTTCGGAACACTGAAGCTTTCTTT. Amino acids: CSARDGQLNLRNTEAFF.

This clonotype was seen only a few times. The chain has TRBV9 and TRBJ2-5, with D tentatively TRBD1 (5 bases). Germline CDR1 reads SGDLS; CDR2 reads YYNGEE. The CDR3 is 14 residues long. The V and J ends lost 4 bases and 4 bases respectively, with 14 bases between them. For the CDR3, the DNA is TGTGCCAGCAGCCCCCAAACAAGGGGAGAGACCCAGTACTTC. Translation: CASSPQTRGETQYF.